The 10 T cell receptor beta chains below all came from one sample that was sequenced in a study of cytomegalovirus exposure and HLA in healthy donors (dated by TCRdb to the late 2010s). The library was produced with the immunoSEQ multiplex PCR assay. TCRdb provides this immuneACCESS table in a form limited to in-frame rearrangements. Some clones are lacking; in checked studies, under half of them reflect an unresolved V gene, and why the rest are absent is not known. The sample table records 180,000 or so clones; roughly nine tenths of these occur just once. Of the sample, 7.2% falls within the top ten clones. The sequencing input was PBMCs. These receptors came from a man younger than 40 in good health and CMV-seropositive.

The V gene is TRBV11-2, the J gene TRBJ2-3; 13 nucleotides agree with TRBD2. V lost 0 bases and J lost 6; bases outside the gene matches: 6. CDR1 SGHAT and CDR2 FQNNGV come from the germline V gene. The CDR3 consists of 17 residues. CDR3 in DNA: TGTGCCAGCAGCTTAGAGGGACTAGCGGGGAGGGTGGATACGCAGTATTTT. This sequence encodes CASSLEGLAGRVDTQYF.

The gene calls are TRBV27 and TRBJ2-1; TRBD2 agrees at 9 bases. The CDR3 covers 15 residues. The trim removed 4 bases at V and 2 bases at J, leaving 3 bases unmatched. Germline values: CDR1 MNHEY, CDR2 SMNVEV (reference sequence). The CDR3 region has the DNA TGTGCCAGCAGTTCCCTAGCGGGACCCTACAATGAGCAGTTCTTC. This encodes CASSSLAGPYNEQFF.

This clone has just a few counts. The chain uses TRBV7-2 and TRBJ2-7; possible D gene TRBD2, 5 bases. V was trimmed by 1 base and J by 2 bases, leaving 12 bases between them. The CDR3 has 15 residues. Germline V CDR1 and CDR2: SGHTA, FQGNSA. The CDR3 DNA is TGTGCCAGCAGCTTAGGAAGCGGTATAACCTACGAGCAGTACTTC. Its protein product is CASSLGSGITYEQYF.

This clone has more than one count but fewer than ten. The V call is TRBV6-5, the J call TRBJ2-7, with 13 positions matching TRBD2. CDR1 and CDR2 (germline): MNHEY, SVGAGI. V lost 6 bases and J lost 0; bases outside the gene matches: 2. The CDR3 consists of 15 residues. The CDR3 coding sequence is TGTGCCAGCAGAGGGACTAGCGGGACCTCCTACGAGCAGTACTTC. It specifies CASRGTSGTSYEQYF.

The chain is built from TRBV2 and TRBJ1-5; D is ambiguous. Germline CDR1 reads SNHLY; CDR2 reads FYNNEI. Trimming stripped 5 bases from V and 2 bases from J, with 10 bases between. The CDR3 is made up of 14 amino acids. In DNA form, the CDR3 reads TGTGCCAGCAGTTTGGACGTACGCAATCAGCCCCAGCATTTT. Its protein is CASSLDVRNQPQHF.

The V call is TRBV25-1, the J call TRBJ2-2; no reliable D call. Trimming took 2 bases from V and 1 from J, leaving 8 bases between them. CDR3 length: 15 amino acids. The V gene's germline CDR1 is MGHDK and CDR2 SYGVNS. CDR3: CASSEPQRNTGELFF. CDR3 coding DNA: TGTGCCAGCAGTGAACCCCAGAGGAACACCGGGGAGCTGTTTTTT. Combining the CDR3 with reference TRBV25-1 and TRBJ2-2 gives the whole variable domain EADIYQTPRYLVIGTGKKITLECSQTMGHDKMYWYQQDPGMELHLIHYSYGVNSTEKGDLSSESTVSRIRTEHFPLTLESARPSHTSQYLCASSEPQRNTGELFFGEGSRLTVL.

The gene calls are TRBV9 and TRBJ2-1, with 9 bases fitting TRBD1. The CDR3 has 15 amino acids. Unmatched junction bases numbered 6, after V lost 3 bases and J lost 5 bases. CDR1 is SGDLS and CDR2 is YYNGEE in the germline V gene. In DNA form, the CDR3 reads TGTGCCAGCAGCGCAAGGACAGGGGAGGACAATGAGCAGTTCTTC. This translates into CASSARTGEDNEQFF.

The V call is TRBV29-1, the J call TRBJ2-5; tentative D call: TRBD1 (5 bases). CDR3 length equals 14 residues. V was trimmed by 0 bases and J by 5 bases, leaving 13 bases between them. Germline lookup yields CDR1 SQVTM and CDR2 ANQGSEA. The DNA of the CDR3 is TGCAGCGTTGAAGATGGGCAGGGATTGGAGACCCAGTACTTC. It translates to CSVEDGQGLETQYF. The variable domain in full, with the rest retrieved from reference TRBV29-1 and TRBJ2-5, is SAVISQKPSRDICQRGTSLTIQCQVDSQVTMMFWYRQQPGQSLTLIATANQGSEATYESGFVIDKFPISRPNLTFSTLTVSNMSPEDSSIYLCSVEDGQGLETQYFGPGTRLLVL.

The V call is TRBV29-1, the J call TRBJ1-1; D uncertain. Germline CDR1 is SQVTM and CDR2 is ANQGSEA. The CDR3 consists of 12 residues. Trimming took 4 bases from V and 5 from J, leaving 11 bases between them. The CDR3 nucleotides are TGCAGCGTTGGACTTGCTAGGACTGAAGCTTTCTTT. Its translation: CSVGLARTEAFF. Combining the CDR3 with reference TRBV29-1 and TRBJ1-1 gives the whole variable domain SAVISQKPSRDICQRGTSLTIQCQVDSQVTMMFWYRQQPGQSLTLIATANQGSEATYESGFVIDKFPISRPNLTFSTLTVSNMSPEDSSIYLCSVGLARTEAFFGQGTRLTVV.

This chain links TRBV7-2 with TRBJ2-3; maybe TRBD2 (6 bases). With 5 bases removed from V and 3 bases from J, the gap between germline ends came to 12 bases. The germline V gene encodes CDR1 SGHTA and CDR2 FQGNSA. The CDR3 runs 14 residues. As DNA, the CDR3 is TGTGCCAGCAGCCCGGGGGTTGAGACAGATACGCAGTATTTT. The encoded protein is CASSPGVETDTQYF.